This T cell receptor beta chain was identified during a study of stem cell transplantation in POMP-related autoinflammatory disease. Study overall: Through one year post-transplant, neutrophils and platelets were 100% of graft donor origin. Whole-study results and caveats: Unique TRB V-J gene pairings were limited in number in patients with PRAID.

PRAID featured prominent immunodeficiency. Germline V gene lookup returns CDR1 LGHDT and CDR2 YNNKEL (reference sequence). The CDR3 has 16 residues. Trimming pared 1 base from V and 5 bases from J, leaving 18 bases between. On this clone: Its antigen is not known.

Profiling relied on immunoSEQ multiplex PCR, and the TCRdb table lists in-frame clones only, not all of them. The repertoire holds roughly 70,000 clones, with approximately 90% as singletons. The sequence was obtained from a human patient with POMP-related autoinflammation and immune dysregulation (PRAID). The graft donor may have given rise to some T cells. The rearrangement links TRBV3-1 (or the pseudogene TRBV3-2) to TRBJ2-7; D is perhaps TRBD1 (6 bases). Specimen: CD4+ T cells from PBMCs, collected after stem cell transplantation. This CDR3 reads CASSQGKWTQGNEQYV. The CDR3 nucleotides read TGTGCCAGCAGCCAAGGAAAGTGGACCCAGGGGAACGAGCAGTACGTC.